The 10 T cell receptor beta chains in this list originate from one sample, sequenced in a study of OX40 agonist ivuxolimab in advanced cancers. Here immunoSEQ multiplex PCR was the method, and the copy in TCRdb shows in-frame clones only, minus some. Of about 46,000 clones listed, 88% are singletons. Sequenced material: CD4+ or CD8+ T cells sorted from blood, taken in a trial of the OX40 agonist ivuxolimab. The receptor source for this set is an adult with an advanced solid tumor such as melanoma, head and neck, liver or kidney cancer.

The J gene is TRBJ1-1, the V gene TRBV4-3; D is unresolved. Germline V gene sequence: CDR1 LGHNA, CDR2 YSLEER. Trimming stripped 0 bases from V and 11 bases from J, with 13 bases between. CDR3 length: 13 residues. In nucleotides, the CDR3 is TGCGCCAGCAGCCAAGATTTAGGGATGGGGGCTTTCTTT. Translated, it gives CASSQDLGMGAFF.

The chain employs TRBV28 and TRBJ1-2, with 9 bases that match TRBD1. Germline V lookup: CDR1 MDHEN, CDR2 SYDVKM. The CDR3 spans 13 residues. The V segment lost 6 bases and the J segment 4 bases; nucleotides outside the gene matches: 3. CDR3: CASRTTGGYGYTF. CDR3 DNA: TGTGCCAGCAGGACGACAGGGGGCTATGGCTACACCTTC.

V gene TRBV9 combines with J gene TRBJ2-1; TRBD2 matches at 8 bases. Per the germline V gene, CDR1 is SGDLS and CDR2 is YYNGEE. This CDR3 spans 15 amino acids. Trimming cost V 1 base and J 2 bases; bases outside gene matches: 2. This chain's CDR3 is CASSVTGGAYNEQFF. CDR3 sequence (DNA): TGTGCCAGCAGCGTAACCGGGGGGGCCTACAATGAGCAGTTCTTC.

This chain joins TRBV11-3 and TRBJ2-6; a weak D match, TRBD1 (5 bases). The CDR3 consists of 15 residues. Germline CDR1 SGHNT, CDR2 YENEEA. Trimming stripped 4 bases from V and 2 bases from J, with 9 bases between. CDR3 amino acids: CASSWQGAGANVLTF. DNA for the CDR3: TGTGCCAGCAGCTGGCAGGGCGCTGGGGCCAACGTCCTGACTTTC.

Here the CDR3 reads CASSEVGATDTQYF. The CDR3 DNA reads TGTGCCAGCAGTGAAGTAGGGGCCACAGATACGCAGTATTTT. This chain uses TRBV2 with TRBJ2-3; TRBD1 might be the D (5 bases). The CDR3 loop spans 14 amino acids. The V end lost 1 base, the J end lost 2 bases, and 7 bases lay between the germline ends. Germline V gene lookup returns CDR1 SNHLY and CDR2 FYNNEI.

The chain combines TRBV7-3 with TRBJ2-1; 9 bases map to TRBD2. The germline V gene encodes CDR1 SGHTA and CDR2 FQGTGA. This CDR3 has 16 residues. The ends lost 0 bases at V and 2 bases at J; junction bases unmatched: 2. CDR3 nucleotides: TGTGCCAGCAGCTTAACCCCTAGCGGGGCCTACAATGAGCAGTTCTTC. This sequence encodes CASSLTPSGAYNEQFF.

This clone occurred a few times. This chain connects TRBV5-3 to TRBJ2-5; perhaps TRBD2 as D (5 bases). TRBV5-3 is classed as an ORF, of uncertain function. V shed 2 bases and J shed 1 base, with 18 bases lying between them. The CDR3 is 17 amino acids. In nucleotides, the CDR3 is TGTGCCAGAAGCTTCGAAGTGTTGGCTAGCAGCCAAGAGACCCAGTACTTC. Amino acid sequence: CARSFEVLASSQETQYF.

The chain uses TRBV5-4 and TRBJ1-1; 9 nucleotides line up with TRBD1. Trimming took 4 bases from V and 6 from J; bases not matched to a gene: 19. CDR1 SGHNT and CDR2 YYREEE come from the germline V gene (reference sequence). The CDR3 has 18 residues. CDR3 residues: CASSGTGTGSGFTAEAFF. CDR3 nucleotides: TGTGCCAGCAGCGGGACCGGGACAGGGTCGGGGTTCACGGCTGAAGCTTTCTTT. Together with reference TRBV5-4 and TRBJ1-1, the CDR3 gives the full variable domain: ETGVTQSPTHLIKTRGQQVTLRCSSQSGHNTVSWYQQALGQGPQFIFQYYREEENGRGNFPPRFSGLQFPNYSSELNVNALELDDSALYLCASSGTGTGSGFTAEAFFGQGTRLTVV.

This clone was found once. The junction does not match germline at one end; this may be a read error. V gene TRBV7-8 combines with J gene TRBJ1-1; 7 nucleotides match TRBD1. Germline V gene sequence: CDR1 SGHVS, CDR2 FQNEAQ. This CDR3 region has 17 residues. CDR3 sequence: CASTLDRVANKNTEAFF. The CDR3 DNA reads as TGTGCCAGCACCTTAGACAGGGTGGCCAACAAGAACACTGAAGCTTTCTTT. Drawing the rest from reference TRBV7-8 and TRBJ1-1, the complete variable domain is GAGVSQSPRYKVAKRGQDVALRCDPISGHVSLFWYQQALGQGPEFLTYFQNEAQLDKSGLPSDRFFAERPEGSVSTLKIQRTQQEDSAVYLCASTLDRVANKNTEAFFGQGTRLTVV.

CDR3 nucleotides: TGTGCCAGCAGCGTTGGGGGTTGGGGCACCGGGGAGCTGTTTTTT. Its protein product is CASSVGGWGTGELFF. The chain uses TRBV9 and TRBJ2-2; D is tentatively TRBD1 or TRBD2 (5 bases each). From germline, CDR1 is SGDLS and CDR2 YYNGEE. The CDR3 sequence is 15 residues long. V was shortened by 2 bases and J by 4 bases, with 12 bases between the two germline ends. The full variable domain, in which reference TRBV9 and TRBJ2-2 provide the parts outside the CDR3, is DSGVTQTPKHLITATGQRVTLRCSPRSGDLSVYWYQQSLDQGLQFLIQYYNGEERAKGNILERFSAQQFPDLHSELNLSSLELGDSALYFCASSVGGWGTGELFFGEGSRLTVL.